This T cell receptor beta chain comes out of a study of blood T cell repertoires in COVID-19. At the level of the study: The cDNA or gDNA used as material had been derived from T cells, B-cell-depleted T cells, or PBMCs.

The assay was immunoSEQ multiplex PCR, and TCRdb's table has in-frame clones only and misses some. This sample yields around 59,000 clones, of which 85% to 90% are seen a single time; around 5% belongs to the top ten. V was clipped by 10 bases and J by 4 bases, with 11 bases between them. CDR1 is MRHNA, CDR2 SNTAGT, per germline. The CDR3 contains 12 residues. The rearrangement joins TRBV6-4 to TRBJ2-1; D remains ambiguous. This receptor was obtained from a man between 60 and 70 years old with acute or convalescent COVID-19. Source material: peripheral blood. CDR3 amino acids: CATSTTYNEQFF. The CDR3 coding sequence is TGTGCCACCTCAACGACATACAATGAGCAGTTCTTC.